The sequence of this TCR beta chain was determined in a study of cytomegalovirus exposure and HLA in healthy donors. Clones were read by immunoSEQ multiplex PCR, and TCRdb kept only the in-frame ones, dropping some. The sample comprises 57,000 or so clones, 91% of which are singletons, and around 2% rests with the top ten. Germline V gene data show CDR1 as KGHSH and CDR2 as LQKENI. Between the trimmed V and J ends, which lost 4 bases and 1 base, there was a span of 7 bases. The CDR3 covers 13 residues. This TCR came from a woman aged 30 to 39 in good health and CMV-seronegative. What was sequenced was PBMCs. The chain joins TRBV18 to TRBJ1-1; D is perhaps TRBD1 (5 bases). The chain's CDR3 is CASSRQTNTEAFF. Here the CDR3 DNA reads TGTGCCAGCTCACGACAGACGAACACTGAAGCTTTCTTT.